Shown below are 14 T cell receptor beta chains from a single sample sequenced in a study of neurological immune-mediated disorders. TCRdb re-derived calls from the 5' RACE reads in MiXCR, one entry per CDR3 protein. The data contain 50,000 to 70,000 distinct CDR3 sequences, around 3.7% of them seen just once; the ten biggest clones take up around 3.7%. Specimen: PBMCs. The receptors come from a middle-aged man with multiple sclerosis.

In its sample, this clonotype was seen many times. The chain has TRBV27 and TRBJ2-7, with D possibly TRBD1 on 6 matching bases. The V gene's germline CDR1 is MNHEY and CDR2 SMNVEV (reference sequence). The V and J ends lost 5 bases and 7 bases respectively, with 9 bases between them. The CDR3 spans 11 residues. The CDR3 sequence: CASSLRGEQYF. DNA for the CDR3: TGTGCCAGCAGTCTGAGGGGGGAGCAGTACTTC.

This clonotype showed up many times. The genes are TRBV7-9 and TRBJ1-1; no definite D call. CDR3 length equals 14 residues. The germline V gene encodes CDR1 SEHNR and CDR2 FQNEAQ (reference sequence). V was shortened by 1 base and J by 0 bases, with 6 bases between the two germline ends. DNA for the CDR3: TGTGCCAGCAGCTTAGAGATCATGAACACTGAAGCTTTCTTT. Amino acid sequence: CASSLEIMNTEAFF.

This clonotype appeared a few times. The J gene is TRBJ2-1, the V gene TRBV5-1, with 11 bases that match TRBD2. Germline V gene data show CDR1 as SGHRS and CDR2 as YFSETQ. This CDR3 is 16 amino acids long. The V segment lost 3 bases and the J segment 2 bases; nucleotides outside the gene matches: 4. This chain's CDR3 is CASSSTSGGPYNEQFF. CDR3 bases: TGCGCCAGCAGCTCAACTAGCGGGGGCCCCTACAATGAGCAGTTCTTC.

This clonotype was detected ten times or more. The chain recombines TRBV6-5 with TRBJ2-2; no definite D call. Germline lookup yields CDR1 MNHEY and CDR2 SVGAGI. V was shortened by 2 bases and J by 4 bases, with 8 bases between the two germline ends. There are 14 residues in the CDR3. CDR3 coding DNA: TGTGCCAGCAGTTACGGGGTTTTCACCGGGGAGCTGTTTTTT. Translating it yields CASSYGVFTGELFF.

At least ten counts were recorded for this clonotype. This chain connects TRBV5-1 to TRBJ1-1; D is unresolved. The CDR3 runs to 15 residues. Germline-derived CDR1 and CDR2 are SGHRS and YFSETQ. V was cut by 6 bases and J by 1 base, with 16 bases left in between. The CDR3 sequence is CASTWGGGPNTEAFF. DNA of the CDR3: TGCGCCAGCACCTGGGGTGGTGGGCCGAACACTGAAGCTTTCTTT. The entire variable domain, with the rest obtained from reference TRBV5-1 and TRBJ1-1, is as follows: KAGVTQTPRYLIKTRGQQVTLSCSPISGHRSVSWYQQTPGQGLQFLFEYFSETQRNKGNFPGRFSGRQFSNSRSEMNVSTLELGDSALYLCASTWGGGPNTEAFFGQGTRLTVV.

At least ten counts were recorded for this clonotype. The V call is TRBV5-1, the J call TRBJ2-7; 7 nucleotides line up with TRBD1. The ends lost 0 bases at V and 5 bases at J; junction bases unmatched: 14. The germline CDR1 and CDR2 sequences are SGHRS and YFSETQ. The length of the CDR3 is 17 residues. In DNA, the CDR3 is TGCGCCAGCAGCTTGGTTGGGAGACAGGGACCAAACAACGAGCAGTACTTC. It is translated as CASSLVGRQGPNNEQYF. Variable domain in full (rest from reference TRBV5-1 and TRBJ2-7): KAGVTQTPRYLIKTRGQQVTLSCSPISGHRSVSWYQQTPGQGLQFLFEYFSETQRNKGNFPGRFSGRQFSNSRSEMNVSTLELGDSALYLCASSLVGRQGPNNEQYFGPGTRLTVT.

This clonotype was seen repeatedly, ten times or more. CDR3 sequence: CASRPGGGSYNEQFF. Written as DNA, the CDR3 is TGTGCCAGCAGACCCGGGGGGGGGTCCTACAATGAGCAGTTCTTC. The chain combines TRBV27 with TRBJ2-1, with 8 bases aligning to TRBD2. V shed 6 bases, J shed 1 base, and the junction held 5 bases outside the gene matches. Germline V gene lookup returns CDR1 MNHEY and CDR2 SMNVEV (reference sequence). The CDR3 loop spans 15 amino acids.

V is TRBV20-1 and J is TRBJ1-1, with unresolved D. This CDR3 has 16 amino acids. Germline CDR1 reads DFQATT; CDR2 reads SNEGSKA (reference sequence). Deletions cut 2 bases from V and 1 base from J, with 17 bases between. The CDR3 DNA sequence: TGCAGTGCTAGAAGAAATATCCCTTGGGAGAACACTGAAGCTTTCTTT. Translating it yields CSARRNIPWENTEAFF.

This clonotype was counted many times. The V and J genes are TRBV20-1 and TRBJ2-1, with TRBD2 matching 11 bases. Germline V gene lookup returns CDR1 DFQATT and CDR2 SNEGSKA (reference sequence). V gave up 2 bases and J gave up 0 bases; unmatched junction bases: 9. This CDR3 comprises 18 residues. The CDR3 loop is CSARPLGLAEISYNEQFF. The CDR3 DNA reads TGCAGTGCTAGACCCCTGGGACTAGCGGAAATCTCCTACAATGAGCAGTTCTTC.

This clonotype has ten or more counts. The chain joins TRBV12-3 or TRBV12-4 to TRBJ1-4; D is ambiguous. The V end was cut by 3 bases, the J end by 0 bases, with 5 bases between. This CDR3 has 14 residues. The CDR3 reads CASSFRATNEKLFF. CDR3 bases: TGTGCCAGCAGTTTTCGCGCAACTAATGAAAAACTGTTTTTT.

This clonotype was detected ten times or more. V gene TRBV29-1 combines with J gene TRBJ2-7, with 9 bases that match TRBD1. J gave up 2 bases and V 6 bases, and 8 bases lay outside the gene matches. This CDR3 is 14 amino acids long. CDR1 and CDR2 from the germline V gene are SQVTM and ANQGSEA. The DNA for the CDR3 is TGCAGCGTCCCGGGACAGGGAGGAACCTACGAGCAGTACTTC. Amino acid sequence: CSVPGQGGTYEQYF.

This clonotype was recorded many times. V usage is TRBV5-1 and J usage is TRBJ2-2; D not certain. The CDR3 runs 17 residues. Germline V gene sequence: CDR1 SGHRS, CDR2 YFSETQ. V was cut by 1 base and J by 5 bases, with 18 bases left in between. The CDR3 nucleotides read TGCGCCAGCAGCTTGACGACCCCACGCTACACTACCGGGGAGCTGTTTTTT. Encoded protein: CASSLTTPRYTTGELFF.

This clonotype was detected only once. The chain carries TRBV6-1 and TRBJ1-5; D is possibly TRBD1 (5 bases). In germline, CDR1 is MNHNS, CDR2 SASEGT. CDR3 length: 14 amino acids. V was trimmed by 4 bases and J by 6 bases, leaving 13 bases between them. The DNA of the CDR3 is TGTGCCAGCAGTGTCTTGGGGCATGTTCAGCCCCAGCATTTT. Its translation is CASSVLGHVQPQHF.

This clonotype came up many times. V gene TRBV21-1 combines with J gene TRBJ2-7. TRBV21-1 represents a pseudogene. The CDR3 extends over 13 amino acids. The CDR3 loop is CASSKAGTYEQYF. DNA of the CDR3: TGTGCCAGCAGCAAAGCGGGAACCTACGAGCAGTACTTC.